The 8 T cell receptor beta chains reported below all come from one sample, sequenced in a study of metastatic and nonmetastatic thyroid tumors. TCRdb redid the clone calls on the PCR reads using MiXCR. The sample carries about 25,000 clones, 20% to 25% recorded once. All patients were treatment-naive before thyroid surgery. The sequencing sample was made of adjacent normal tissue. The receptors were sampled from a female donor with papillary thyroid cancer or a benign thyroid nodule (not recorded which). Some clones in this sample may be carry-over from other donors' samples.

CDR3 region: CASIPTTSAFPYEQYF. The DNA for the CDR3 is TGTGCCAGCATCCCCACGACTAGCGCGTTTCCCTACGAGCAGTACTTC. The chain joins TRBV5-6 to TRBJ2-7; 8 bases are a match to TRBD2. The ends lost 6 bases at V and 2 bases at J; junction bases unmatched: 13. Per germline, CDR1 SGHDT and CDR2 YYEEEE. The length of the CDR3 is 16 residues.

The rearrangement joins TRBV7-9 to TRBJ2-7; D not resolved. Between the trimmed V and J ends, which lost 4 bases and 3 bases, there was a span of 13 bases. CDR3 length: 14 amino acids. Germline values: CDR1 SEHNR, CDR2 FQNEAQ (reference sequence). Here the CDR3 DNA reads TGTGCCAGCAGCTCAAGGCAGGTGGTCTACGAGCAGTACTTC. Its protein product is CASSSRQVVYEQYF.

By share, this clone counts as medium-sized (0.01 to 0.1%). The V gene is TRBV28, the J gene TRBJ1-6; D might be TRBD1 (6 bases). The V gene lost 6 bases and the J gene lost 5 bases, with 20 bases spanning the gap. This CDR3 spans 17 amino acids. Germline CDR1 reads MDHEN; CDR2 reads SYDVKM. CDR3 protein: CASSLGAGIKNNSPLHF. The CDR3, as DNA: TGTGCCAGCAGCTTGGGGGCAGGGATCAAGAATAATTCACCCCTCCACTTT.

Of note for this clone: The junction departs from the called germline gene at one end, perhaps through a read error. The chain uses TRBV11-1 and TRBJ2-3; D uncertain. CDR1 SGHAT and CDR2 FQDESV come from the germline V gene (reference sequence). This CDR3 comprises 15 residues. The DNA of the CDR3 is TGTGCCAGCATCTTATACCAGCGTCGCACAGATACGCAGTATTTT. Protein product: CASILYQRRTDTQYF.

This clone was counted a few times. The V call is TRBV6-1, the J call TRBJ1-2, with 11 bases aligning to TRBD1. Unmatched junction bases numbered 15, after V lost 7 bases and J lost 8 bases. This CDR3 is built from 16 residues. Looked up from germline, CDR1 is MNHNS and CDR2 is SASEGT. CDR3: CASTPTSGTGGLGYTF. The CDR3 DNA follows: TGTGCCAGCACCCCAACCAGTGGGACAGGGGGACTCGGCTACACCTTC.

This clone has ten or more counts. The chain couples TRBV7-3 to TRBJ1-6; D unresolved. Germline CDR1 reads SGHTA; CDR2 reads FQGTGA. V was clipped by 1 base and J by 0 bases, with 1 base between them. The CDR3 extends over 14 amino acids. The CDR3 loop is CASSLNSYNSPLHF. CDR3 in DNA: TGTGCCAGCAGCTTAAACTCCTATAATTCACCCCTCCACTTT.

Comments on this clone: At one boundary the junction diverges from the germline segment, which might be a read error. The chain is built from TRBV5-1 and TRBJ2-7; no reliable D call. Germline values: CDR1 SGHRS, CDR2 YFSETQ. The CDR3 contains 13 residues. CDR3 loop: CASSQWPSYDQYF. The CDR3 nucleotides read TGCGCCAGCTCACAGTGGCCCTCCTACGATCAGTACTTC. Variable domain in full (rest from reference TRBV5-1 and TRBJ2-7): KAGVTQTPRYLIKTRGQQVTLSCSPISGHRSVSWYQQTPGQGLQFLFEYFSETQRNKGNFPGRFSGRQFSNSRSEMNVSTLELGDSALYLCASSQWPSYDQYFGPGTRLTVT.

This clone has ten or more counts. The chain uses TRBV7-3 and TRBJ2-5, with a weak D call TRBD2 (6 bases). The V gene lost 4 bases and the J gene lost 5 bases, with 14 bases spanning the gap. Germline V CDR1 and CDR2: SGHTA, FQGTGA. There are 14 residues in the CDR3. The CDR3 region is CASSSSGPGETQYF. In nucleotides, the CDR3 is TGTGCCAGCAGCTCGAGCGGGCCAGGGGAGACCCAGTACTTC.